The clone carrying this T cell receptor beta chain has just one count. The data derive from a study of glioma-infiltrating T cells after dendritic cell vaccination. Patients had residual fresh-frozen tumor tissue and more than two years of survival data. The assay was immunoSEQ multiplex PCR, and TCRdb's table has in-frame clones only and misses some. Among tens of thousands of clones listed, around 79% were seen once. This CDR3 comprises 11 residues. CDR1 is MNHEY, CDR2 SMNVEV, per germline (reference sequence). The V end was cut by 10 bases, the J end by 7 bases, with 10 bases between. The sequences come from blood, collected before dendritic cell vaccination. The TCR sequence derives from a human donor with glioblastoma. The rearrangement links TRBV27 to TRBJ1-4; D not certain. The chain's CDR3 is CATQEGEKLFF. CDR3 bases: TGTGCCACCCAAGAGGGTGAAAAACTGTTTTTT. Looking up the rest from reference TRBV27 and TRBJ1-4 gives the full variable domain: EAQVTQNPRYLITVTGKKLTVTCSQNMNHEYMSWYRQDPGLGLRQIYYSMNVEVTDKGDVPEGYKVSRKEKRNFPLILESPSPNQTSLYFCATQEGEKLFFGSGTQLSVL.